This T cell receptor beta chain was found in a study of blood T cell repertoires in COVID-19. Study summary: Spain, Italy and the United States supplied samples that represented acute and convalescent COVID-19. T cells, B-cell-depleted T cells, or PBMCs supplied cDNA or gDNA.

V was cut by 2 bases and J by 10 bases, with 6 bases left in between. This CDR3 spans 11 amino acids. Germline V gene lookup returns CDR1 MNHEY and CDR2 SVGAGI. As processed by the authors: How many nucleated cells were present was estimated from reference gene primer amplification. Data came from immunoSEQ multiplex PCR; TCRdb stores just in-frame clones and leaves some out. V, J and clone size reflect that table, while D and trimming were determined from the DNA. Of about 180,000 clones detected, over 75% appear once; the ten largest clones hold around 6.3%. Sample: peripheral blood. This chain uses TRBV6-5 with TRBJ2-1; D might be TRBD2 (6 bases). The TCR was taken from a man between 65 and 85 years old with active or convalescent COVID-19. The CDR3 protein is CASSYRGEQFF. The CDR3 region has the DNA TGTGCCAGCAGTTACCGGGGGGAGCAGTTCTTC.